This entry features one T cell receptor beta chain sequence. Samples underwent the assay at deep level. Profiling relied on immunoSEQ multiplex PCR, and the TCRdb table lists in-frame clones only, not all of them. The repertoire holds about 610,000 clones, approximately 96% seen once, with 0.095% to 0.13% in the top ten. The record originates from a study of shared clonotypes between healthy human individuals. Naive CD8 cells comprised CD45RO-negative, CCR7-positively selected cells, excluding terminally differentiated effector memory CD45RA+ cells. CDR1 and CDR2 (germline): SGHDT, YYEEEE. V lost 4 bases and J 8 bases, leaving 13 bases between the germline ends. The CDR3 sequence is 13 residues long.

The rearrangement joins TRBV5-6 to TRBJ2-1; D call uncertain. The TCR comes from a woman in her 30s in good health. Input material: naive CD8+ T cells sorted from blood. CDR3 bases: TGTGCCAGCAGCCGAATCGGCATGGATGAGCAGTTCTTC. Residues: CASSRIGMDEQFF.